This T cell receptor beta chain derives from a study of CD8+CD57+ T cells in acquired aplastic anemia. Study-level information: Sorted CD4+ and CD8+ cells yielded about 3.1 ug of DNA on average.

The use of genomic DNA as template underpinned the TCR beta VDJ and CDR3 profiling. TCRdb processed the reads anew with MiXCR; each CDR3 protein has one entry. The sample gives over 250,000 distinct CDR3 sequences, approximately 58% of which show up once; 1.3% is in the top ten. Study results and caveats: Overlap between patients and controls comprised twenty-nine CD8+ CDR3 sequences. The study found no significant CD8+ Simpson's diversity difference between patients and controls.

It was patients with CD8+CD57+ cell expansion by flow cytometry who were chosen for sequencing. Each patient gave a blood sample that was collected before any therapy had been received. Germline CDR1 is LNHDA and CDR2 is SQIVND (reference sequence). This CDR3 has 12 residues. With respect to this clonotype: Its antigen remains unidentified. The junction departs from the called germline gene at one end, perhaps through a read error.

The chain couples TRBV19 to TRBJ1-1; D is unclear. This sequence originates from a human donor with aplastic anemia. Sequencing input: sorted CD4+, CD8+, or CD8+CD57+ T cells (not recorded which) from PBMCs. The CDR3 DNA sequence: TGTGCCGCCAAGACGTCCTACCTTGAAGTTTTCTTT. This sequence encodes CAAKTSYLEVFF.